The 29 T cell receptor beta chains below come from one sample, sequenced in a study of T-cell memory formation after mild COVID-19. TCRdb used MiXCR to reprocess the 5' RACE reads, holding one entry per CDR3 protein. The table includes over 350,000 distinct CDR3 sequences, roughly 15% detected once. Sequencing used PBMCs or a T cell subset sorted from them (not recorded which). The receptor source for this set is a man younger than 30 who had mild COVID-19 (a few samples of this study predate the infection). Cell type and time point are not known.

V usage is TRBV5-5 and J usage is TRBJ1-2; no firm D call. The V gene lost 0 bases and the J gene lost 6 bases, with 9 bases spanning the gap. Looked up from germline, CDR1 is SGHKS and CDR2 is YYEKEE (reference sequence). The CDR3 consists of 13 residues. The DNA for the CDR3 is TGTGCCAGCAGCTTGGGACAAAGCCATGGCTACACCTTC. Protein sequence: CASSLGQSHGYTF.

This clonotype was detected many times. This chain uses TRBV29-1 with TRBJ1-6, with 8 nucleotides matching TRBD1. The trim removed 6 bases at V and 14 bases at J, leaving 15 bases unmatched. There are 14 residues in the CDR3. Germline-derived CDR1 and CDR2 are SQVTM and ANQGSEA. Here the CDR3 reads CSVTFRGQGNALHF. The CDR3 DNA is TGCAGCGTGACTTTCCGCGGACAGGGTAATGCCCTCCACTTT.

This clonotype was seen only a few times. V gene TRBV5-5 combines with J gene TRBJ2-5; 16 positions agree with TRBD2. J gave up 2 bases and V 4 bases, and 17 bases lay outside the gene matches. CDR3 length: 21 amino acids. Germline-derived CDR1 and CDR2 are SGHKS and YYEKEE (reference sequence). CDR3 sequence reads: CASSLGPGTSGGAKSQETQYF. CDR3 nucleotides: TGTGCCAGCAGCCTCGGTCCCGGGACTAGCGGGGGGGCGAAGTCTCAAGAGACCCAGTACTTC.

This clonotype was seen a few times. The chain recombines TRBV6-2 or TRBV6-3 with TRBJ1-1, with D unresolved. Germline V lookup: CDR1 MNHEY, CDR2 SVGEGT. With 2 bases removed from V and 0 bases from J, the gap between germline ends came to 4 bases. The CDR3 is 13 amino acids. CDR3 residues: CASSYPLNTEAFF. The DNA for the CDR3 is TGTGCCAGCAGTTACCCCCTGAACACTGAAGCTTTCTTT.

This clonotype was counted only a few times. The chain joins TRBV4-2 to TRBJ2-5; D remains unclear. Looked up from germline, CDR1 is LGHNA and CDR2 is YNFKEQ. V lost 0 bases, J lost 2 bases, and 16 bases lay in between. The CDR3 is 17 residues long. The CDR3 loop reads CASSQDRSWGTQETQYF. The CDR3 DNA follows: TGTGCCAGCAGCCAAGATCGGAGTTGGGGAACACAAGAGACCCAGTACTTC.

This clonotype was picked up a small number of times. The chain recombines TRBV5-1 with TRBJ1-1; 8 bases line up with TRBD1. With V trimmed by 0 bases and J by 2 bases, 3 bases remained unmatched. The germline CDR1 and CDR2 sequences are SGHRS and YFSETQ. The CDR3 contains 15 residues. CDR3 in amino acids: CASSLGGQDNTEAFF. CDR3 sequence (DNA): TGCGCCAGCAGCTTGGGGGGACAGGATAACACTGAAGCTTTCTTT.

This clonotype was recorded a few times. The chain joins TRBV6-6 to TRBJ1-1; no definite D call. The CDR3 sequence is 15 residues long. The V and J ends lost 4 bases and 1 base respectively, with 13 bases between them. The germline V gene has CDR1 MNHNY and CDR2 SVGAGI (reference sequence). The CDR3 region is CASSWLGAKNTEAFF. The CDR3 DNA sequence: TGTGCCAGCAGTTGGCTAGGAGCGAAGAACACTGAAGCTTTCTTT.

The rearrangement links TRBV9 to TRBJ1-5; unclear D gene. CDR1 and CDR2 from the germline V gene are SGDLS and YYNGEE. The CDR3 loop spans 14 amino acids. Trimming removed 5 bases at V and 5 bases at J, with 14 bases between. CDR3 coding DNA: TGTGCCAGCAGTTCCACAGAAAGCTATCAGCCCCAGCATTTT. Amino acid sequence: CASSSTESYQPQHF.

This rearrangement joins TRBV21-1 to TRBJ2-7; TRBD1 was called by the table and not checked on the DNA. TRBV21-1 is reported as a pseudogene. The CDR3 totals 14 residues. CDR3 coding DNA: TGTGCCAGCAGCAAAGCGGGGGGAACCTACGAGCAGTACGTC. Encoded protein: CASSKAGGTYEQYV.

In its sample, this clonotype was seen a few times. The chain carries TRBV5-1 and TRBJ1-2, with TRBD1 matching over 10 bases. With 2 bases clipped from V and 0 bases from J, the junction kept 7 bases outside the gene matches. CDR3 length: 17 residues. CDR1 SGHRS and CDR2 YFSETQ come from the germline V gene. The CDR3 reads CASSLNPDRGPNYGYTF. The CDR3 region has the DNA TGCGCCAGCAGCTTAAATCCTGACAGGGGGCCTAACTATGGCTACACCTTC.

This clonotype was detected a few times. CDR3 in amino acids: CASSPVRGSSYEQYV. The CDR3 DNA reads as TGTGCCAGCAGCCCCGTCAGAGGTTCCTCCTACGAGCAGTACGTC. V usage is TRBV6-2 or TRBV6-3 and J usage is TRBJ2-7; no reliable D call. CDR3 length: 15 amino acids. The V end was cut by 6 bases, the J end by 0 bases, with 15 bases between. Germline V CDR1 and CDR2: MNHEY, SVGEGT.

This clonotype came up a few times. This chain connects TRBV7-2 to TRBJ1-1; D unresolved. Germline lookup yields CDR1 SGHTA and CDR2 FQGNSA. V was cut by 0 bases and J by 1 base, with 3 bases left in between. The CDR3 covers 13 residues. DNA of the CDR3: TGTGCCAGCAGCTTAGCCAAGAACACTGAAGCTTTCTTT. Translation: CASSLAKNTEAFF.

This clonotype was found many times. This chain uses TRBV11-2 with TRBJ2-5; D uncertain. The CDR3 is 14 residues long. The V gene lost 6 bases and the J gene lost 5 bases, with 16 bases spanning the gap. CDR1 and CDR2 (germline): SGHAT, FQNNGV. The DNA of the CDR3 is TGTGCCAGCAGGTCAAACCGCCATCGTGAGACCCAGTACTTC. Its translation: CASRSNRHRETQYF.

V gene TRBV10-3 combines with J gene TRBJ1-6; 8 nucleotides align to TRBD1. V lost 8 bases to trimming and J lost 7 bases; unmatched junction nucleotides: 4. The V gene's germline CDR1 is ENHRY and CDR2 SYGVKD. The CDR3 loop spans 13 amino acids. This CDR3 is CAIRTGQNSPLHF. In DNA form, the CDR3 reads TGTGCCATCCGGACAGGGCAGAATTCACCCCTCCACTTT.

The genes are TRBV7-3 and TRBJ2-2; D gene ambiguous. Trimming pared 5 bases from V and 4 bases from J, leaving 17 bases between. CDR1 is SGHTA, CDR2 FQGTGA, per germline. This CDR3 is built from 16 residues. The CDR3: CASSPSSGSGTGELFF. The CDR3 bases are TGTGCCAGCAGCCCTTCCTCGGGTAGTGGCACCGGGGAGCTGTTTTTT.

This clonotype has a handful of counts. Written as DNA, the CDR3 is TGTGCCAGCAGCTCGGCCCCGACTATCGAAAACATTCAGTACTTC. This encodes CASSSAPTIENIQYF. The V call is TRBV5-6, the J call TRBJ2-4; tentatively, D is TRBD2 (5 bases). Germline-derived CDR1 and CDR2 are SGHDT and YYEEEE. CDR3 size: 15 residues. V lost 3 bases, J lost 5 bases, and 15 bases lay in between.

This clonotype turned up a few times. CDR3 sequence (DNA): TGCGCCAGCAGCCCCGGGGCCGAATGGGACGTCGATGATGGCTACACCTTC. Translated: CASSPGAEWDVDDGYTF. The chain joins TRBV5-1 to TRBJ1-2; TRBD1 is a possible D gene (5 bases). The CDR3 runs to 17 residues. Germline CDR1 is SGHRS and CDR2 is YFSETQ. The V end was cut by 4 bases, the J end by 6 bases, with 25 bases between.

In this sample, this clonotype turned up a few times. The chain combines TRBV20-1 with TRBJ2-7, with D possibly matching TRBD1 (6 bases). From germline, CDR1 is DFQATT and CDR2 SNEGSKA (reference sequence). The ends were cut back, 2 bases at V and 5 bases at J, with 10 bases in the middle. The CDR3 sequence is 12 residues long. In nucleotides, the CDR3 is TGCAGTGCTAGATCAGGGGTGGACGAGCAGTACTTC. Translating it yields CSARSGVDEQYF.

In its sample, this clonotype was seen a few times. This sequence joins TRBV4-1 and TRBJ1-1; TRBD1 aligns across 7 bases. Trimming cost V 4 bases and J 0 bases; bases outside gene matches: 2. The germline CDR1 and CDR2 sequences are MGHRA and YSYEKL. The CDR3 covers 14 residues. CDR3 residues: CASSRGQLNTEAFF. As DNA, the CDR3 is TGCGCCAGCAGCCGGGGACAGCTGAACACTGAAGCTTTCTTT.

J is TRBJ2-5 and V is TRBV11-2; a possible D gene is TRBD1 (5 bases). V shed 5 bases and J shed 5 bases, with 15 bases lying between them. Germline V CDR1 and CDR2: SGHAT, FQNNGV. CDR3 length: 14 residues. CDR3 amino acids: CASSPWTDTETQYF. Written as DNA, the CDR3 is TGTGCCAGCAGCCCTTGGACGGACACTGAGACCCAGTACTTC.

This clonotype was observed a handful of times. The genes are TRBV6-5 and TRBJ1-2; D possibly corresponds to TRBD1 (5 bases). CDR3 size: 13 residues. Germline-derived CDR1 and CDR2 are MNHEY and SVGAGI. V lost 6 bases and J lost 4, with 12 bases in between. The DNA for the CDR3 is TGTGCCAGCAGATACAGGAGGACCTATGGCTACACCTTC. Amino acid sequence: CASRYRRTYGYTF.

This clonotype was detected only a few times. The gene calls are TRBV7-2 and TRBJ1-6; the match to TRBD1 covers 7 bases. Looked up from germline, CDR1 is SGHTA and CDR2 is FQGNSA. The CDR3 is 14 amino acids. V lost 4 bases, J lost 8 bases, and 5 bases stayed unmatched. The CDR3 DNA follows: TGTGCCAGCAGCTCGCCTGACAGGGATTCACCCCTCCACTTT. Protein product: CASSSPDRDSPLHF.

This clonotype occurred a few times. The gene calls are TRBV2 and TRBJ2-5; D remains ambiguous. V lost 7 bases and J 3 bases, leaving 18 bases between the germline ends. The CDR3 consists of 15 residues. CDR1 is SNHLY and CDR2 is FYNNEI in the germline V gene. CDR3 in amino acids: CASTKQGAPEETQYF. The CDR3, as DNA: TGTGCCAGCACTAAACAAGGAGCCCCCGAAGAGACCCAGTACTTC. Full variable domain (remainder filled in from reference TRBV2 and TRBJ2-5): EPEVTQTPSHQVTQMGQEVILRCVPISNHLYFYWYRQILGQKVEFLVSFYNNEISEKSEIFDDQFSVERPDGSNFTLKIRSTKLEDSAMYFCASTKQGAPEETQYFGPGTRLLVL.

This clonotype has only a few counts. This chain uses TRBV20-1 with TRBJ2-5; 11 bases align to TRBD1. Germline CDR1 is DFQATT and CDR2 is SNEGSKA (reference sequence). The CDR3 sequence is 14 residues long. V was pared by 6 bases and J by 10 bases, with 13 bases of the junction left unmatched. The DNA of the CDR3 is TGCAGTGCCAACTCCGGGACAGGGGGATTTGACCAGTACTTC. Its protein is CSANSGTGGFDQYF.

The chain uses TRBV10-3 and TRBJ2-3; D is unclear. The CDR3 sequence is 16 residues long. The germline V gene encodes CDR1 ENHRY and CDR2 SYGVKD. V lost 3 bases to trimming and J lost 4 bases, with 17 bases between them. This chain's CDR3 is CAISETGPDNSDTQYF. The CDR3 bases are TGTGCCATCAGTGAAACTGGCCCCGACAATTCAGATACGCAGTATTTT.

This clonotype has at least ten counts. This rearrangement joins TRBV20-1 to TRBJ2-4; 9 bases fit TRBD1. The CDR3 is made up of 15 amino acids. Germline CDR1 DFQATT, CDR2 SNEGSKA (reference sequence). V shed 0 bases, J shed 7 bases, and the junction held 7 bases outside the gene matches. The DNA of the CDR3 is TGCAGTGCTAGAGATTGGGGACAGGGTATGAACATTCAGTACTTC. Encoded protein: CSARDWGQGMNIQYF.

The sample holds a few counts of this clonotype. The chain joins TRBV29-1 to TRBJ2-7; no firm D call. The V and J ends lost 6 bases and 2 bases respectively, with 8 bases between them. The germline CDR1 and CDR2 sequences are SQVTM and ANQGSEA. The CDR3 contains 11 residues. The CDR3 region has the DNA TGCAGCGTCGACACTGCCTACGAGCAGTACTTC. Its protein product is CSVDTAYEQYF.

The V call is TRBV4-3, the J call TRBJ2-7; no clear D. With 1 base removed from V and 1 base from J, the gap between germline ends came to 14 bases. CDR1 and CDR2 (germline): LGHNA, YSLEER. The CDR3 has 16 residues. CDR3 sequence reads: CASSQAWSGKSYEQYF. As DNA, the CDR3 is TGCGCCAGCAGCCAAGCTTGGTCAGGAAAATCCTACGAGCAGTACTTC.

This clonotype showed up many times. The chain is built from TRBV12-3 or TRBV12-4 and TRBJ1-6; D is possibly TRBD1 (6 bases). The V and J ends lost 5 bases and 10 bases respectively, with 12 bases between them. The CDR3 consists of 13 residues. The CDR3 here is CASSQGNGSPLHF. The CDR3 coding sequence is TGTGCCAGCAGTCAGGGGAATGGGTCACCCCTCCACTTT.